The 21 T cell receptor beta chains in this list originate from one sample, sequenced in a study of beta chain features in type 1 diabetes. General study points: Significant though moderate, a shortening of TCRB CDR3s appeared in all four CD4+ subsets of Type 1 diabetes patients.

Expressed TCRB transcripts got sequenced, as all isolated RNA was reverse transcribed. Repertoires were generated with immunoSEQ multiplex PCR, while TCRdb's copy carries only in-frame clones and drops some. The sample has around 310,000 clones; roughly 14% are singletons. For these TCRs, the target antigens are not known. The sequenced material came from naive CD4+ T cells from blood. All receptors derive from a woman aged 18 to 35 with type 1 diabetes.

This clone occurred a few times. The chain links TRBV28 to TRBJ2-7, with 9 bases lining up with TRBD1. Germline V gene sequence: CDR1 MDHEN, CDR2 SYDVKM. The CDR3 totals 11 residues. V was clipped by 5 bases and J by 12 bases; unmatched bases: 5. This chain's CDR3 is CASSPGTGPYF. For the CDR3, the DNA is TGTGCCAGCAGTCCTGGGACAGGGCCGTACTTC.

The V gene is TRBV25-1, the J gene TRBJ1-4, with TRBD1 matching 7 bases. From germline, CDR1 is MGHDK and CDR2 SYGVNS. V shed 3 bases and J 8 bases; nucleotides not matched to a gene: 6. CDR3 length equals 14 residues. This chain's CDR3 is CASSEFRDSEKLFF. The CDR3 DNA reads as TGTGCCAGCAGTGAGTTCCGGGACAGCGAAAAACTGTTTTTT.

The rearrangement links TRBV20-1 to TRBJ2-1; possible D gene TRBD1, 6 bases. V lost 6 bases and J lost 9, with 12 bases in between. The CDR3 totals 11 residues. CDR1 is DFQATT and CDR2 is SNEGSKA in the germline V gene (reference sequence). CDR3 sequence (DNA): TGCAGTGCCCGGACAGTTGGTGAGCAGTTCTTC. Translating it yields CSARTVGEQFF.

This clone was seen only a few times. The genes are TRBV12-5 and TRBJ2-1; 9 bases are a match to TRBD1. CDR3 length: 16 amino acids. The V gene's germline CDR1 is LGHNT and CDR2 FRNRAP. Trimming removed 3 bases from V and 0 bases from J; junction bases left unmatched: 3. CDR3 in amino acids: CASGFQTGGSYNEQFF. The CDR3 region has the DNA TGTGCTAGTGGTTTCCAGACAGGGGGCTCCTACAATGAGCAGTTCTTC.

This clone appeared a few times. V is TRBV28 and J is TRBJ2-7, with 10 positions matching TRBD1. From germline, CDR1 is MDHEN and CDR2 SYDVKM. The CDR3 consists of 15 residues. V dropped 4 bases and J dropped 4; count of bases not matched to a gene: 7. This CDR3 is CASSSRQGARYEQYV. In nucleotides, the CDR3 is TGTGCCAGCAGTTCTCGACAGGGGGCTAGGTACGAGCAGTACGTC.

This chain's CDR3 is CASSKERYSNQPQHF. The CDR3 DNA reads TGTGCCAGCAGCAAAGAGAGATATAGCAATCAGCCCCAGCATTTT. The chain recombines TRBV21-1 with TRBJ1-5. TRBV21-1 is an annotated pseudogene. The CDR3 runs to 15 residues.

This sequence joins TRBV7-3 and TRBJ2-1; 7 bases match TRBD1. The junction had 2 bases not matched to a gene; V was cut back by 5 bases and J by 4 bases. CDR1 is SGHTA, CDR2 FQGTGA, per germline. The CDR3 extends over 13 amino acids. The CDR3 region has the DNA TGTGCCAGCAGCGCACAGGGGTACAATGAGCAGTTCTTC. The encoded protein is CASSAQGYNEQFF.

The rearrangement links TRBV5-1 to TRBJ2-1; the D gene is possibly TRBD1 (6 bases). V was trimmed by 6 bases and J by 6 bases, leaving 22 bases between them. In germline, CDR1 is SGHRS, CDR2 YFSETQ. This CDR3 is 16 amino acids long. CDR3 protein: CASTKTPGTPSNEQFF. The CDR3 nucleotides read TGCGCCAGCACCAAAACGCCCGGGACACCTTCCAATGAGCAGTTCTTC.

The genes are TRBV30 and TRBJ2-1; 10 nucleotides align to TRBD2. This CDR3 is built from 12 residues. CDR1 and CDR2 from the germline V gene are GTSNPN and SVGIG (reference sequence). V lost 5 bases to trimming and J lost 10 bases; unmatched junction nucleotides: 5. CDR3 DNA sequence: TGTGCCTGGGGACTAGCGGTAGGGGAGCAGTTCTTC. This translates into CAWGLAVGEQFF. Full variable domain (rest looked up from reference TRBV30 and TRBJ2-1): SQTIHQWPATLVQPVGSPLSLECTVEGTSNPNLYWYRQAAGRGLQLLFYSVGIGQISSEVPQNLSASRPQDRQFILSSKKLLLSDSGFYLCAWGLAVGEQFFGPGTRLTVL.

The rearrangement links TRBV27 to TRBJ1-5, with D hard to call. The CDR3 loop spans 14 amino acids. V shed 2 bases and J shed 4 bases, with 9 bases lying between them. The germline V gene encodes CDR1 MNHEY and CDR2 SMNVEV (reference sequence). In DNA form, the CDR3 reads TGTGCCAGCAGTTTAGGGCGGGTAAATCAGCCCCAGCATTTT. Protein sequence: CASSLGRVNQPQHF.

This clone occurred a few times. The chain links TRBV18 to TRBJ2-5, with D possibly being TRBD2 (5 bases). This CDR3 spans 12 amino acids. CDR1 is KGHSH and CDR2 is LQKENI in the germline V gene. V lost 2 bases and J lost 5, with 6 bases in between. The CDR3 loop reads CASSPEGETQYF. DNA of the CDR3: TGTGCCAGCTCACCAGAGGGCGAGACCCAGTACTTC.

The chain uses TRBV7-2 and TRBJ1-1; the D gene is possibly TRBD1 (6 bases). V was clipped by 6 bases and J by 4 bases, with 12 bases between them. This CDR3 is 13 amino acids long. Germline CDR1 is SGHTA and CDR2 is FQGNSA. The CDR3 reads CASSTGPGTEAFF. As DNA, the CDR3 is TGTGCCAGCAGTACAGGGCCGGGCACTGAAGCTTTCTTT.

This clone was seen a single time. V is TRBV7-9 and J is TRBJ2-1; TRBD2 aligns across 10 bases. The CDR3 has 13 amino acids. Germline loops: CDR1 SEHNR, CDR2 FQNEAQ (reference sequence). The CDR3 DNA is TGTGGGACCGGGACTAGCGTTATAAATGAGCAGTTCTTC. Translated, it gives CGTGTSVINEQFF.

V and J are TRBV5-6 and TRBJ2-7, with 9 bases that match TRBD2. The trim removed 0 bases at V and 3 bases at J, leaving 4 bases unmatched. The CDR3 contains 15 residues. Germline assignment: CDR1 SGHDT and CDR2 YYEEEE. The CDR3 region is CASSLAPSGIYEQYF. The CDR3 coding sequence is TGTGCCAGCAGCTTGGCCCCTAGCGGGATCTACGAGCAGTACTTC.

In nucleotides, the CDR3 is TGTGCCAGCGCGACTAGCGGTTCGAACACCGGGGAGCTGTTTTTT. Residues: CASATSGSNTGELFF. The V and J genes are TRBV6-6 and TRBJ2-2; 9 bases map to TRBD2. Germline V CDR1 and CDR2: MNHNY, SVGAGI (reference sequence). Trimming took 8 bases from V and 0 from J; bases not matched to a gene: 4. The CDR3 extends over 15 amino acids.

The rearrangement joins TRBV9 to TRBJ2-2, with TRBD2 matching over 8 bases. J gave up 1 base and V 4 bases, and 6 bases lay outside the gene matches. The CDR3 covers 16 residues. Per the germline V gene, CDR1 is SGDLS and CDR2 is YYNGEE. CDR3 sequence reads: CASSFSGTRNTGELFF. The CDR3 DNA follows: TGTGCCAGCAGCTTTAGCGGGACTAGGAACACCGGGGAGCTGTTTTTT.

There are a few counts of this clone. The J gene is TRBJ2-2, the V gene TRBV5-1, with a possible D match to TRBD2 (5 bases). The germline V and J ends were trimmed by 0 bases and 1 base, with 10 bases remaining between them. The germline V gene encodes CDR1 SGHRS and CDR2 YFSETQ. CDR3 length equals 16 residues. CDR3 sequence reads: CASSLARLQNTGELFF. CDR3 nucleotides: TGCGCCAGCAGCTTGGCCCGACTACAGAACACCGGGGAGCTGTTTTTT.

The chain joins TRBV5-6 to TRBJ2-7, with 8 positions matching TRBD1. Germline CDR1 and CDR2: SGHDT and YYEEEE. Unmatched junction bases numbered 9, after V lost 3 bases and J lost 4 bases. The CDR3 runs to 15 residues. CDR3 loop: CASSYVDREPYEQYV. DNA for the CDR3: TGTGCCAGCAGCTACGTGGACAGGGAACCTTACGAGCAGTACGTC.

The chain couples TRBV27 to TRBJ2-5, with a tentative D call TRBD1 (6 bases). Germline values: CDR1 MNHEY, CDR2 SMNVEV (reference sequence). The CDR3 sequence is 14 residues long. V was shortened by 3 bases and J by 5 bases, with 13 bases between the two germline ends. CDR3 residues: CASSFGDNRETQYF. The CDR3 region has the DNA TGTGCCAGCAGTTTTGGGGACAATAGGGAGACCCAGTACTTC.

The chain recombines TRBV7-2 with TRBJ2-1; possibly TRBD1 for D (5 bases). The CDR3 sequence is 14 residues long. V gave up 6 bases and J gave up 3 bases, with 12 bases separating them. The germline gives CDR1 SGHTA, CDR2 FQGNSA. In DNA, the CDR3 is TGTGCCAGCAGTCAAAGGGGCCTCTACAATGAGCAGTTCTTC. It yields the protein CASSQRGLYNEQFF.

This clone appeared a single time. The V gene is TRBV5-1, the J gene TRBJ2-7; D call uncertain. Per germline, CDR1 SGHRS and CDR2 YFSETQ. CDR3 length: 15 amino acids. V shed 2 bases and J shed 2 bases, with 14 bases lying between them. CDR3 bases: TGCGCCAGCAGCTTCCTAGGTTCATCGACCTACGAGCAGTACTTC. It is translated as CASSFLGSSTYEQYF.